In this sample, the clone carrying this TCR beta chain turned up a few times. Its antigen is still unknown. The TCR library protocol attached unique molecular identifiers to the individual cDNA molecules. TCRdb reprocessed the 5' RACE reads via MiXCR and lists one record per CDR3 protein. Of approximately 74,000 distinct CDR3 sequences listed, 11% to 15% are singletons. The sample originates from a study of early T cells in non-severe SARS-CoV-2 infection. The study's findings and limits: Reliance on VDJdb matching favored anti-spike CD8 responses; private and CD4 specificities were missed.

Germline trimming cut 3 bases from V and 2 bases from J; bases unmatched to any gene: 1. The CDR3 extends over 14 amino acids. CDR1 and CDR2 (germline): SQVTM, ANQGSEA. The sequenced material came from whole blood. The gene calls are TRBV29-1 and TRBJ2-7, with TRBD2 matching over 13 bases. The TCR was taken from an adult who was a healthcare worker with PCR-confirmed SARS-CoV-2 infection or an uninfected control (not recorded which). This chain's CDR3 is CSVEGTSGAYEQYF. CDR3 sequence (DNA): TGCAGCGTTGAGGGGACTAGCGGGGCCTACGAGCAGTACTTC.